This T cell receptor beta chain stems from a study of T cell repertoires in cytomegalovirus infection. On the study more broadly: Signatures in public TCR beta sequences pointed to both CMV infection and matching HLA type. Study-wide results and caveats: Clonotypes of TCR beta that were HLA-C-restricted and CMV-specific dominated the ex vivo response. Cumulative public TCR beta family frequency identified CMV carriers with the relevant HLA.

Germline trimming cut 1 base from V and 6 bases from J; bases unmatched to any gene: 4. The CDR3 consists of 15 residues. The germline gives CDR1 MNHEY, CDR2 SVGAGI. As for this clonotype: Antigen specificity is unknown.

TCRdb used MiXCR to reprocess the reads, holding one entry per CDR3 protein. The sample lists fewer than 700,000 distinct CDR3 sequences, 24% seen once, with roughly 8% in the top ten. The material sequenced was CD8+ T cells from PBMCs. This chain links TRBV6-5 with TRBJ1-4, with 8 positions matching TRBD1. The clonotype was recovered from a human donor in good health (CMV status not recorded). Some clones in this sample may be carry-over from other donors' samples. CDR3 protein: CASSYYPTGDEKLFF. In nucleotides, the CDR3 is TGTGCCAGCAGTTACTACCCGACAGGGGATGAAAAACTGTTTTTT.